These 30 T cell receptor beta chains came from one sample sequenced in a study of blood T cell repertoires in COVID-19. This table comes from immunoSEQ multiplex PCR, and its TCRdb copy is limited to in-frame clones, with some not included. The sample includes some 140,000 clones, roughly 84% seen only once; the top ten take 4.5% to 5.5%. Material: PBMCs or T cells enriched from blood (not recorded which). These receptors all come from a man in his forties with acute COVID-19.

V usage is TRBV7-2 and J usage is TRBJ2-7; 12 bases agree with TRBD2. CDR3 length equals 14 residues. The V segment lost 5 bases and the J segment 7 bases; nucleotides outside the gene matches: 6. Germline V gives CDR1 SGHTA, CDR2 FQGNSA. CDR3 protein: CASSLTSGGFEQYF. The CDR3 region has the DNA TGTGCCAGCAGCCTGACTAGCGGGGGTTTTGAGCAGTACTTC. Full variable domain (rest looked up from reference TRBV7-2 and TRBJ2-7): GAGVSQSPSNKVTEKGKDVELRCDPISGHTALYWYRQSLGQGLEFLIYFQGNSAPDKSGLPSDRFSAERTGGSVSTLTIQRTQQEDSAVYLCASSLTSGGFEQYFGPGTRLTVT.

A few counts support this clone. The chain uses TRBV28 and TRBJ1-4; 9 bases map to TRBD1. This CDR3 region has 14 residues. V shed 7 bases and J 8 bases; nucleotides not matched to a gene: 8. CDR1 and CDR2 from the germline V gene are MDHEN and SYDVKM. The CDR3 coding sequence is TGTGCCAGCAATAAGGGACAGGGCTTGGAAAAACTGTTTTTT. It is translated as CASNKGQGLEKLFF.

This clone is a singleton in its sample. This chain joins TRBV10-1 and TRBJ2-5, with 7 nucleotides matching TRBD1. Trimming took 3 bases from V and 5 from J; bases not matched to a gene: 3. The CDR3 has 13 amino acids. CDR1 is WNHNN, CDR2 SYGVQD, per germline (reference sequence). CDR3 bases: TGCGCCAGCAGTGATGGGGGACAGGAGACCCAGTACTTC. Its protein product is CASSDGGQETQYF.

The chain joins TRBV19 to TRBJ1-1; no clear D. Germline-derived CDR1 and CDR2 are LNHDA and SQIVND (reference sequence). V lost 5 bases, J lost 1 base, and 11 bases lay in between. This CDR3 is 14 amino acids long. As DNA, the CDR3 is TGTGCCAGTAGTCCCCGCCAGGAGAACACTGAAGCTTTCTTT. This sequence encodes CASSPRQENTEAFF.

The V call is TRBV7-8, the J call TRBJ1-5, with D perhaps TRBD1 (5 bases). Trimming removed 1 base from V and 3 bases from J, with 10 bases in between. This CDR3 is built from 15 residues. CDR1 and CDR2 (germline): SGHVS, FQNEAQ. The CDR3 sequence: CASSLGRQPNQPQHF. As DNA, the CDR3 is TGTGCCAGCAGCTTAGGTCGACAGCCCAATCAGCCCCAGCATTTT.

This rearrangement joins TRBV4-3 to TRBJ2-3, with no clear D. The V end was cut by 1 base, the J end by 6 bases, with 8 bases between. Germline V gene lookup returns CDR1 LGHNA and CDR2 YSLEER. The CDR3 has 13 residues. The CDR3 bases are TGCGCCAGCAGCCAAGGAGCTCGGGATACGCAGTATTTT. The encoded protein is CASSQGARDTQYF.

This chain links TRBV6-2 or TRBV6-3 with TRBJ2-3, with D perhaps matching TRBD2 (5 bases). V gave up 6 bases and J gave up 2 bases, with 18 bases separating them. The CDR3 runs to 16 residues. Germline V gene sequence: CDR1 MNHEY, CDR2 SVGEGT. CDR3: CASSLRAGPYTDTQYF. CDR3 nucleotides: TGTGCCAGCAGCCTTCGCGCGGGTCCTTACACAGATACGCAGTATTTT.

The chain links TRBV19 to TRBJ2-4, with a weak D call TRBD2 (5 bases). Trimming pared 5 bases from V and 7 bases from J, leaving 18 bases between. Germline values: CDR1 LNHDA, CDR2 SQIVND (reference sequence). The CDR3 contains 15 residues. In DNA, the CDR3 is TGTGCCAGTAGTCCCGCGGGTGAAGACCTCAACATTCAGTACTTC. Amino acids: CASSPAGEDLNIQYF.

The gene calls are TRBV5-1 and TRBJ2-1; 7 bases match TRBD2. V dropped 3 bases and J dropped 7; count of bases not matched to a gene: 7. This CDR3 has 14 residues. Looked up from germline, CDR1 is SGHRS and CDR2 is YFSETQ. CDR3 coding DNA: TGCGCCAGCAGCTCCTCTAGCGGTGGGAATGAGCAGTTCTTC. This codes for CASSSSSGGNEQFF.

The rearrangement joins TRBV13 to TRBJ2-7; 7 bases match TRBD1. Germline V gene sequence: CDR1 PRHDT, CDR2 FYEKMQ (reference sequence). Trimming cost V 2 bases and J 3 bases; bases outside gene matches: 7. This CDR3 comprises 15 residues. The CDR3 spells CASSLSGDRDYEQYF. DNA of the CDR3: TGTGCCAGCAGCTTATCAGGAGACAGGGACTACGAGCAGTACTTC.

CDR3 nucleotide sequence: TGTGCCTGGAGTGCGGAGAGTACCTATAATTCACCCCTCCACTTT. Translating it yields CAWSAESTYNSPLHF. V gene TRBV30 combines with J gene TRBJ1-6; D not certain. The CDR3 runs to 15 residues. V was cut by 1 base and J by 2 bases, with 9 bases left in between. The germline CDR1 and CDR2 sequences are GTSNPN and SVGIG (reference sequence).

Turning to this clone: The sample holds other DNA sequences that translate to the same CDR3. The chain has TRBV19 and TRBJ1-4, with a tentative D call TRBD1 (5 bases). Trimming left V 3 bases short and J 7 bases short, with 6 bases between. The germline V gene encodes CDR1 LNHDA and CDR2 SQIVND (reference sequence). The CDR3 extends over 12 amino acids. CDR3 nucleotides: TGTGCCAGTAGTATTAGGGGTGAAAAACTGTTTTTT. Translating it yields CASSIRGEKLFF.

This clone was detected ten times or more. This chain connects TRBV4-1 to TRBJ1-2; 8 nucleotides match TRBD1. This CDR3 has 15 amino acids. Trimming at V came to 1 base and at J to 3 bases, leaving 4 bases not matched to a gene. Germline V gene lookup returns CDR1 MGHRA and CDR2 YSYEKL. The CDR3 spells CASSQVAGGDYGYTF. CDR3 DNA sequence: TGCGCCAGCAGCCAAGTAGCAGGGGGCGACTATGGCTACACCTTC.

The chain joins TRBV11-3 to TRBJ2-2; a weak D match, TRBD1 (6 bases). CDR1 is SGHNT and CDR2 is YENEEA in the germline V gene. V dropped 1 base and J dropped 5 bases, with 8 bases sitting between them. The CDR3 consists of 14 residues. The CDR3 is CASSLGGPTGELFF. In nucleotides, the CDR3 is TGTGCCAGCAGCTTAGGGGGGCCTACCGGGGAGCTGTTTTTT.

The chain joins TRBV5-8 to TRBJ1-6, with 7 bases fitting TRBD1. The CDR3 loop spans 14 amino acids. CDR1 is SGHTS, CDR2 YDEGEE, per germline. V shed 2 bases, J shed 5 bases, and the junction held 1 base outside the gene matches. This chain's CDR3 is CASSLGGNNSPLHF. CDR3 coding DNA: TGTGCCAGCAGCTTAGGGGGCAATAATTCACCCCTCCACTTT.

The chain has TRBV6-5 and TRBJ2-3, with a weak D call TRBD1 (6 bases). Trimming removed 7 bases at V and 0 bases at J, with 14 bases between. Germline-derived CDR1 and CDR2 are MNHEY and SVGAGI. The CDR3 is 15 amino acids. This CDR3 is CASTLGTTSTDTQYF. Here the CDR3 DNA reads TGTGCCAGCACCCTTGGGACAACTAGCACAGATACGCAGTATTTT.

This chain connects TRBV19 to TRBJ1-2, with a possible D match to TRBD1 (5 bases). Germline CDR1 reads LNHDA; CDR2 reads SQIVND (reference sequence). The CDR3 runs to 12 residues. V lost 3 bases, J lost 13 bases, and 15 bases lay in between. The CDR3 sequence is CASSITGRDFTF. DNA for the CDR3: TGTGCCAGTAGTATTACGGGACGGGACTTCACCTTC.

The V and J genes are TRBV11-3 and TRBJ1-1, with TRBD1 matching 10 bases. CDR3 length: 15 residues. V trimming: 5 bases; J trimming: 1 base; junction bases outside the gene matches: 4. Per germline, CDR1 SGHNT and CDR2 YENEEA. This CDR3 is CASSPGQGENTEAFF. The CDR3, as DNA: TGTGCCAGCAGCCCCGGACAGGGGGAGAACACTGAAGCTTTCTTT.

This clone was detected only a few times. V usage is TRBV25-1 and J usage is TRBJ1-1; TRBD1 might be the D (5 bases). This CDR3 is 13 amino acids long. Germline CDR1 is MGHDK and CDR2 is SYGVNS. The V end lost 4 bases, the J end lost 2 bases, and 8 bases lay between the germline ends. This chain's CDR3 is CASSVTENTEAFF. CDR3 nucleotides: TGTGCCAGCAGTGTGACAGAAAACACTGAAGCTTTCTTT.

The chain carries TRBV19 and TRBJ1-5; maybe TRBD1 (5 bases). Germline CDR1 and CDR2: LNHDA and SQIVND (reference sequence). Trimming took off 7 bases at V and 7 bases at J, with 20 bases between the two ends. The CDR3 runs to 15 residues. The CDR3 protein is CASTPDTTWGQPQHF. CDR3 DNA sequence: TGTGCCAGTACCCCGGACACAACCTGGGGACAGCCCCAGCATTTT.

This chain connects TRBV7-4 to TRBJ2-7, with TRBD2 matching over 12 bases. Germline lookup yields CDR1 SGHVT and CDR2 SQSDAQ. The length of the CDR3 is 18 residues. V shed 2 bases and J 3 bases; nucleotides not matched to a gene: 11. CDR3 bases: TGTGCCAGCAGCTTACTAGCGGGAGGGCCCAAAACCCACTACGAGCAGTACTTC. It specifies CASSLLAGGPKTHYEQYF.

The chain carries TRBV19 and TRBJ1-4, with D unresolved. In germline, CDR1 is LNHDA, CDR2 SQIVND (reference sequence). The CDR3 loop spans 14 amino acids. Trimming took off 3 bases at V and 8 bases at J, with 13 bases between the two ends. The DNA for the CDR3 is TGTGCCAGTAGTATCGGGAGGGTACGAGAAAAACTGTTTTTT. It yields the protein CASSIGRVREKLFF.

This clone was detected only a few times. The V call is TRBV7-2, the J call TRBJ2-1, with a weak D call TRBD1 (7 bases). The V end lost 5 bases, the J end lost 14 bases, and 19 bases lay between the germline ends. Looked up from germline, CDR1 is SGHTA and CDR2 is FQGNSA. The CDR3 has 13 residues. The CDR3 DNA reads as TGTGCCAGCAGCATGGAGGGGGCGGCGGGGAAGTTCTTC. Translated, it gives CASSMEGAAGKFF.

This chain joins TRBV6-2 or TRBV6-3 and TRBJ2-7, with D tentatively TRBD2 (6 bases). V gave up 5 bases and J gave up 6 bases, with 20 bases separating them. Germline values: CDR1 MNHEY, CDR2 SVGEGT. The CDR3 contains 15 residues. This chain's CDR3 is CASSTPGGYQIEQYF. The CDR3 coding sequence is TGTGCCAGCAGTACCCCCGGGGGTTACCAGATCGAGCAGTACTTC.

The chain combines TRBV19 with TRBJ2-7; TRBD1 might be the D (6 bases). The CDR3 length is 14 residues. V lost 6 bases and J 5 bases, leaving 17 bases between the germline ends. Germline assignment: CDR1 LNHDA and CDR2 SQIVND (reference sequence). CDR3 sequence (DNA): TGTGCCAGTAGGCTCGCAGGGGAAAGCCACGAGCAGTACTTC. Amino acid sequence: CASRLAGESHEQYF.

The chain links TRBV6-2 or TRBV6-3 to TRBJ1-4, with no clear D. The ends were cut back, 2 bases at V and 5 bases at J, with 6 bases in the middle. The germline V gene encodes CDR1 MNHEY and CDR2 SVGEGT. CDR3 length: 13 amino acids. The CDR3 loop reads CASSYSRNEKLFF. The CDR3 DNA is TGTGCCAGCAGTTACAGCAGGAATGAAAAACTGTTTTTT.

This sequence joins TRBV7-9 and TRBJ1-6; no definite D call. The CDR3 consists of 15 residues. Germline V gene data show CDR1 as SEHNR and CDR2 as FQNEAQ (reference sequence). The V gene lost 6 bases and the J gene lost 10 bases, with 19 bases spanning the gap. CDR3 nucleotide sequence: TGTGCCAGCAGTTCAAAAGACATATTCGAGTCACCCCTCCACTTT. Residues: CASSSKDIFESPLHF.

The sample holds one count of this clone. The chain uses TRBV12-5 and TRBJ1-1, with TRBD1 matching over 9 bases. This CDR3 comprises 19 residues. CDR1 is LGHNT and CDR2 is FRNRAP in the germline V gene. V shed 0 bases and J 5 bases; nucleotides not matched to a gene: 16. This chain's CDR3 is CASGLVEMGQGGRRTEAFF. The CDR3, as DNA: TGTGCTAGTGGTTTGGTAGAAATGGGACAGGGAGGGAGAAGGACTGAAGCTTTCTTT. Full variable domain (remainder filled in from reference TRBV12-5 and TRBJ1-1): DARVTQTPRHKVTEMGQEVTMRCQPILGHNTVFWYRQTMMQGLELLAYFRNRAPLDDSGMPKDRFSAEMPDATLATLKIQPSEPRDSAVYFCASGLVEMGQGGRRTEAFFGQGTRLTVV.

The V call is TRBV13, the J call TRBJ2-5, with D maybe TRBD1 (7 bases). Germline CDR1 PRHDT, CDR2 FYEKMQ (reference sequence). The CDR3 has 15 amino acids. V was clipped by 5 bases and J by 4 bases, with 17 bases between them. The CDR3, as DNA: TGTGCCAGCAGCGACAGGGCCGGAGGGCGAGAGACCCAGTACTTC. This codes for CASSDRAGGRETQYF.

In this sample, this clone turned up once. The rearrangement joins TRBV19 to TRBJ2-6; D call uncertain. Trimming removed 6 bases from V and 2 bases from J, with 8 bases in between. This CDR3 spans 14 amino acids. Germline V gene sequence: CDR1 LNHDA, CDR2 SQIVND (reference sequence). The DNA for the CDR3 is TGTGCCAGTAGATATGGCACTGGGGCCAACGTCCTGACTTTC. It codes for CASRYGTGANVLTF. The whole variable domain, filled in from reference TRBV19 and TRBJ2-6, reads DGGITQSPKYLFRKEGQNVTLSCEQNLNHDAMYWYRQDPGQGLRLIYYSQIVNDFQKGDIAEGYSVSREKKESFPLTVTSAQKNPTAFYLCASRYGTGANVLTFGAGSRLTVL.